Each of the 30 T cell receptor beta chains below was sequenced from the same sample in a study of graft-versus-host responses after intestinal transplantation. Only in-frame clones appear in the TCRdb table, and some are missing; sequencing was by immunoSEQ multiplex PCR. This sample has 100,000 or so clones, with 80% to 95% found just once. These receptors' antigens are unknown. This specimen was unstimulated CD4+ T cells sorted from spleen or lymph node cells, taken before intestinal transplant. The source is a human donor who received an intestinal transplant.

The chain links TRBV27 to TRBJ1-5; D perhaps matches TRBD1 (6 bases). The CDR3 is made up of 17 amino acids. Deletions cut 4 bases from V and 1 base from J, with 17 bases between. Germline V CDR1 and CDR2: MNHEY, SMNVEV (reference sequence). CDR3 coding DNA: TGTGCCAGCAGTTCAGCCGGGACACCTAAGAGCAATCAGCCCCAGCATTTT. This codes for CASSSAGTPKSNQPQHF.

The gene calls are TRBV5-1 and TRBJ1-1; 7 bases agree with TRBD1. Per the germline V gene, CDR1 is SGHRS and CDR2 is YFSETQ. V lost 9 bases, J lost 4 bases, and 9 bases stayed unmatched. The CDR3 consists of 13 residues. The CDR3: CATRAGGGTEAFF. For the CDR3, the DNA is TGCGCCACCAGGGCAGGGGGAGGCACTGAAGCTTTCTTT.

The chain is built from TRBV7-6 and TRBJ1-6, with 9 bases matching TRBD1. Germline trimming cut 5 bases from V and 9 bases from J; bases unmatched to any gene: 8. Germline V gene data show CDR1 as SGHVS and CDR2 as FNYEAQ. CDR3 length: 15 residues. The CDR3 spells CASSPWTGVRSPLHF. In DNA, the CDR3 is TGTGCCAGCAGCCCCTGGACAGGGGTGCGTTCACCCCTCCACTTT.

The CDR3 DNA sequence: TGTGCCAGCAGGGCGTGGGAGGGCAATCAGCCCCAGCATTTT. Translation: CASRAWEGNQPQHF. The chain recombines TRBV6-5 with TRBJ1-5; D gene uncertain. This CDR3 has 14 amino acids. Germline lookup yields CDR1 MNHEY and CDR2 SVGAGI. V shed 6 bases and J shed 2 bases, with 11 bases lying between them.

The rearrangement links TRBV5-1 to TRBJ2-3; 7 nucleotides align to TRBD2. In germline, CDR1 is SGHRS, CDR2 YFSETQ. CDR3 length equals 17 residues. Trimming at V came to 0 bases and at J to 1 base, leaving 8 bases not matched to a gene. The CDR3 coding sequence is TGCGCCAGCAGCTTGGGGCCGCGGGGAGGGGGCACAGATACGCAGTATTTT. As protein: CASSLGPRGGGTDTQYF.

The chain combines TRBV30 with TRBJ2-7; TRBD2 is a possible D gene (7 bases). The V gene's germline CDR1 is GTSNPN and CDR2 SVGIG (reference sequence). This CDR3 contains 16 residues. Trimming took off 4 bases at V and 0 bases at J, with 19 bases between the two ends. The CDR3 is CAWMAGEAGYSYEQYF. DNA for the CDR3: TGTGCCTGGATGGCAGGGGAAGCGGGGTACTCCTACGAGCAGTACTTC.

The V gene is TRBV30, the J gene TRBJ2-7; 7 positions agree with TRBD1. Per germline, CDR1 GTSNPN and CDR2 SVGIG (reference sequence). The V gene end was trimmed by 3 bases and the J gene end by 3 bases; junction bases not matched to a gene: 2. The CDR3 contains 12 residues. The CDR3 sequence: CAWSRQGYEQYF. The CDR3 DNA is TGTGCCTGGAGCCGACAGGGCTACGAGCAGTACTTC.

The rearrangement joins TRBV6-1 to TRBJ2-2; 11 bases are shared with TRBD2. The germline V gene encodes CDR1 MNHNS and CDR2 SASEGT. There are 14 residues in the CDR3. Trimming removed 9 bases from V and 4 bases from J; junction bases left unmatched: 4. The CDR3 protein is CASTGLAVTGELFF. CDR3 coding DNA: TGTGCCAGTACGGGACTAGCGGTCACCGGGGAGCTGTTTTTT.

The rearrangement links TRBV27 to TRBJ1-1, with TRBD1 matching 7 bases. This CDR3 region has 14 residues. Trimming at V came to 5 bases and at J to 6 bases, leaving 9 bases not matched to a gene. Germline loops: CDR1 MNHEY, CDR2 SMNVEV (reference sequence). As DNA, the CDR3 is TGTGCCAGCAGTCAAGATACAGGGGTGGCTGAAGCTTTCTTT. This sequence encodes CASSQDTGVAEAFF.

This clone has a single count. This sequence joins TRBV6-5 and TRBJ1-6; D remains unclear. The CDR3 extends over 15 amino acids. From germline, CDR1 is MNHEY and CDR2 SVGAGI. V was pared by 0 bases and J by 0 bases, with 3 bases between. The CDR3 loop reads CASSYSSSYNSPLHF. The CDR3 bases are TGTGCCAGCAGTTACTCGAGCTCCTATAATTCACCCCTCCACTTT.

The J gene is TRBJ1-3, the V gene TRBV5-1, with D possibly matching TRBD1 (5 bases). Germline values: CDR1 SGHRS, CDR2 YFSETQ. Trimming cost V 1 base and J 0 bases, with 11 bases left between them. The CDR3 sequence is 16 residues long. The CDR3: CASSLSQGGSGNTIYF. DNA for the CDR3: TGCGCCAGCAGCTTGAGCCAGGGAGGCTCTGGAAACACCATATATTTT.

The genes are TRBV6-4 and TRBJ2-1, with D perhaps matching TRBD2 (6 bases). The V end lost 0 bases, the J end lost 0 bases, and 9 bases lay between the germline ends. CDR3 size: 16 residues. Germline V gene data show CDR1 as MRHNA and CDR2 as SNTAGT. The DNA of the CDR3 is TGTGCCAGCAGTGACTCGGTGGGAGGCTCCTACAATGAGCAGTTCTTC. Translation gives CASSDSVGGSYNEQFF.

The chain carries TRBV10-2 and TRBJ2-7; 14 nucleotides line up with TRBD2. The germline V gene encodes CDR1 WSHSY and CDR2 SAAADI. J gave up 5 bases and V 7 bases, and 7 bases lay outside the gene matches. This CDR3 comprises 15 residues. For the CDR3, the DNA is TGCGCCAGCAAGAAGACTAGCGGGAGGGCCAACGAGCAGTACTTC. This encodes CASKKTSGRANEQYF.

The rearrangement links TRBV11-2 to TRBJ2-3; no reliable D call. CDR3 size: 13 residues. Germline values: CDR1 SGHAT, CDR2 FQNNGV. Trimming stripped 1 base from V and 6 bases from J, with 8 bases between. CDR3 sequence (DNA): TGTGCCAGCAGCTTAGTCCCTAGGGATACGCAGTATTTT. Amino acid sequence: CASSLVPRDTQYF.

The chain is built from TRBV30 and TRBJ2-1; a possible D gene is TRBD2 (6 bases). Germline values: CDR1 GTSNPN, CDR2 SVGIG (reference sequence). The length of the CDR3 is 17 residues. V was cut by 5 bases and J by 0 bases, with 20 bases left in between. The CDR3 loop is CAWAGLPSLSSYNEQFF. CDR3 bases: TGTGCCTGGGCGGGACTCCCAAGCTTGAGCTCCTACAATGAGCAGTTCTTC.

The J gene is TRBJ1-4, the V gene TRBV11-3, with 12 bases matching TRBD1. CDR3 size: 17 residues. The V segment lost 0 bases and the J segment 8 bases; nucleotides outside the gene matches: 7. CDR1 and CDR2 (germline): SGHNT, YENEEA. CDR3: CASSLDKGTGGAEKLFF. In DNA form, the CDR3 reads TGTGCCAGCAGCTTAGATAAGGGGACAGGGGGCGCGGAAAAACTGTTTTTT.

The chain combines TRBV11-2 with TRBJ2-3, with 9 bases matching TRBD2. V gave up 2 bases and J gave up 4 bases; unmatched junction bases: 4. This CDR3 contains 15 residues. CDR1 SGHAT and CDR2 FQNNGV come from the germline V gene. The chain's CDR3 is CASSLRRGGSDTQYF. DNA for the CDR3: TGTGCCAGCAGCTTACGGCGGGGGGGCTCAGATACGCAGTATTTT. Complete variable domain (other parts from reference TRBV11-2 and TRBJ2-3): EAGVAQSPRYKIIEKRQSVAFWCNPISGHATLYWYQQILGQGPKLLIQFQNNGVVDDSQLPKDRFSAERLKGVDSTLKIQPAKLEDSAVYLCASSLRRGGSDTQYFGPGTRLTVL.

The rearrangement uses TRBV25-1 and TRBJ2-5; 7 bases fit TRBD2. CDR3 length: 16 residues. J gave up 2 bases and V 5 bases, and 11 bases lay outside the gene matches. CDR1 and CDR2 (germline): MGHDK, SYGVNS. The CDR3 is CASSLLGSGGQETQYF. CDR3 DNA: TGTGCCAGCAGTTTGTTAGGCTCGGGGGGACAAGAGACCCAGTACTTC. The full variable domain, completed using reference TRBV25-1 and TRBJ2-5, is EADIYQTPRYLVIGTGKKITLECSQTMGHDKMYWYQQDPGMELHLIHYSYGVNSTEKGDLSSESTVSRIRTEHFPLTLESARPSHTSQYLCASSLLGSGGQETQYFGPGTRLLVL.

The table lists this clone with a count of one. The chain employs TRBV9 and TRBJ2-1; maybe TRBD2 (5 bases). The CDR3 extends over 15 amino acids. The V gene lost 4 bases and the J gene lost 2 bases, with 13 bases spanning the gap. Germline CDR1 is SGDLS and CDR2 is YYNGEE. CDR3 loop: CASSRAGSAYNEQFF. The CDR3 nucleotides read TGTGCCAGCAGCCGGGCAGGTAGCGCCTACAATGAGCAGTTCTTC. The variable domain in full, completed from reference TRBV9 and TRBJ2-1, reads DSGVTQTPKHLITATGQRVTLRCSPRSGDLSVYWYQQSLDQGLQFLIQYYNGEERAKGNILERFSAQQFPDLHSELNLSSLELGDSALYFCASSRAGSAYNEQFFGPGTRLTVL.

The chain recombines TRBV6-6 with TRBJ1-2; possible D gene TRBD1, 5 bases. V was clipped by 8 bases and J by 2 bases, with 9 bases between them. Germline V gene data show CDR1 as MNHNY and CDR2 as SVGAGI (reference sequence). This CDR3 is 12 amino acids long. In nucleotides, the CDR3 is TGTGCCAGCTGGGACTCGAACTATGGCTACACCTTC. Translating gives CASWDSNYGYTF.

J is TRBJ1-6 and V is TRBV6-1, with TRBD1 matching 11 bases. CDR1 and CDR2 (germline): MNHNS, SASEGT. V gave up 4 bases and J gave up 8 bases; unmatched junction bases: 7. There are 16 residues in the CDR3. This CDR3 reads CASSARTGGRDSPLHF. The CDR3 region has the DNA TGTGCCAGCAGTGCAAGGACAGGGGGCAGAGATTCACCCCTCCACTTT.

V usage is TRBV30 and J usage is TRBJ1-6; 8 nucleotides align to TRBD1. V dropped 2 bases and J dropped 9; count of bases not matched to a gene: 6. Germline V gives CDR1 GTSNPN, CDR2 SVGIG (reference sequence). This CDR3 comprises 14 residues. The CDR3 nucleotides read TGTGCCTGGAGTCGGACAGGGTGGCTTTCACCCCTCCACTTT. Translation gives CAWSRTGWLSPLHF.

This chain connects TRBV10-3 to TRBJ1-1; possibly TRBD1 for D (5 bases). The V gene's germline CDR1 is ENHRY and CDR2 SYGVKD. Trimming took off 0 bases at V and 0 bases at J, with 11 bases between the two ends. This CDR3 is 16 amino acids long. CDR3 protein: CAISESGALLNTEAFF. CDR3 bases: TGTGCCATCAGTGAGTCTGGGGCCCTATTGAACACTGAAGCTTTCTTT.

This chain connects TRBV12-5 to TRBJ1-2, with D perhaps matching TRBD1 (6 bases). CDR3 length: 16 amino acids. Trimming left V 0 bases short and J 0 bases short, with 11 bases between. Germline-derived CDR1 and CDR2 are LGHNT and FRNRAP. The CDR3 region is CASGLVQGLANYGYTF. The CDR3 DNA sequence: TGTGCTAGTGGTTTGGTACAGGGACTAGCTAACTATGGCTACACCTTC.

The chain uses TRBV5-4 and TRBJ1-2; D gene uncertain. This CDR3 comprises 15 residues. Trimming pared 2 bases from V and 3 bases from J, leaving 14 bases between. The germline V gene encodes CDR1 SGHNT and CDR2 YYREEE (reference sequence). In DNA form, the CDR3 reads TGTGCCAGCAGCTTCGCAGCCGGGAGAGACTATGGCTACACCTTC. Translating gives CASSFAAGRDYGYTF.

The chain combines TRBV18 with TRBJ2-7; weak D call: TRBD2 (6 bases). The CDR3 sequence is 12 residues long. The germline V and J ends were trimmed by 11 bases and 7 bases, with 18 bases remaining between them. In germline, CDR1 is KGHSH, CDR2 LQKENI. The CDR3: CAGGTGVTEQYF. The CDR3 nucleotides are TGTGCCGGGGGGACGGGGGTGACGGAGCAGTACTTC.

The chain joins TRBV5-1 to TRBJ2-7, with 12 nucleotides matching TRBD2. The CDR3 loop spans 16 amino acids. Germline trimming cut 0 bases from V and 6 bases from J; bases unmatched to any gene: 7. Germline values: CDR1 SGHRS, CDR2 YFSETQ. The CDR3 DNA follows: TGCGCCAGCAGCTTGGGGGGCCTAGCGGGAGGGCGCGAGCAGTACTTC. This codes for CASSLGGLAGGREQYF.

The chain has TRBV5-4 and TRBJ1-2, with D perhaps TRBD1 (5 bases). Germline CDR1 is SGHNT and CDR2 is YYREEE (reference sequence). V gave up 0 bases and J gave up 1 base, with 16 bases separating them. CDR3 length equals 17 residues. The CDR3 loop is CASSLEGRAMGNYGYTF. CDR3 coding DNA: TGTGCCAGCAGCTTGGAAGGCAGGGCGATGGGTAACTATGGCTACACCTTC.

The genes are TRBV30 and TRBJ2-7, with D tentatively TRBD2 (5 bases). CDR1 and CDR2 (germline): GTSNPN, SVGIG (reference sequence). This CDR3 has 15 residues. Trimming took off 0 bases at V and 3 bases at J, with 15 bases between the two ends. The CDR3, as DNA: TGTGCCTGGAGTGTCGAGCGGAAGTCAAACTACGAGCAGTACTTC. It is translated as CAWSVERKSNYEQYF.

In this sample, this clone turned up once. The chain uses TRBV29-1 and TRBJ2-7; D is undetermined. V was cut by 7 bases and J by 3 bases, with 13 bases left in between. Looked up from germline, CDR1 is SQVTM and CDR2 is ANQGSEA. The CDR3 is 12 amino acids. The CDR3 nucleotides read TGCAGCGCTACTATGGGTAACTACGAGCAGTACTTC. This sequence encodes CSATMGNYEQYF.